In its sample, the clone carrying this T cell receptor (beta chain) was seen once. Original processing notes: Nucleated cell counts were estimated from reference gene primer amplification. Assay: immunoSEQ multiplex PCR; the TCRdb copy retains only in-frame clones and omits some. V and J calls and clone size are given by that table; D and trimming were obtained from the DNA. The sample has a few hundred thousand clones, roughly nine tenths seen once; the top ten hold 5% to 7%. Trimming took 1 base from V and 0 from J, leaving 7 bases between them. Germline V CDR1 and CDR2: LGHNT, FRNRAP. The CDR3 totals 15 residues. The sample is drawn from a study of blood T cell repertoires in COVID-19.

The source material was peripheral blood. The receptor's source is a man aged 18 to 35 who had recovered from COVID-19. The rearrangement links TRBV12-5 to TRBJ2-4, with D unclear. CDR3 protein: CASGLGVLAKNIQYF. For the CDR3, the DNA is TGTGCTAGTGGTTTGGGAGTCCTAGCCAAAAACATTCAGTACTTC.